A selection of T cell receptor beta chains follows, all from one sample in a study of post-analysis software for immune sequencing data. One entry per CDR3 protein, called by TCRdb with MiXCR from the PCR reads. The sample consists of about 820,000 distinct CDR3 sequences, approximately 53% of them appearing once. The sample consisted of blood. These receptors were collected from a girl between 5 and 17 years old with multiple sclerosis. The CDR3 runs from the conserved cysteine through the conserved F or W. Fields, in order: J gene, D gene, clone size, CDR3 length, V gene, CDR3 DNA, CDR3 protein. A D gene is named only where the DNA matches it firmly. Clone size appears in some rows only: once, few, many, or a class for an expanded clone.

j_gene: TRBJ1-4
d_gene: NA
abundance: NA
len: 16
v_gene: TRBV5-1
CDR3nt: TGCGCCAGCAGCTCCGGACGACCTGCAACTAATGAAAAACTGTTTTTT
CDR3aa: CASSSGRPATNEKLFF

j_gene: TRBJ2-5
d_gene: NA
abundance: NA
len: 14
v_gene: TRBV29-1
CDR3nt: TGCAGCGTCGCAGGAAGGGTAATTCAAGAGACCCAGTACTTC
CDR3aa: CSVAGRVIQETQYF

j_gene: TRBJ2-7
d_gene: NA
abundance: NA
len: 13
v_gene: TRBV6-1
CDR3nt: TGTGCCAGCAGTGAACACACCTCCTACGAGCAGTACTTC
CDR3aa: CASSEHTSYEQYF

j_gene: TRBJ2-1
d_gene: NA
abundance: many
len: 15
v_gene: TRBV4-1
CDR3nt: TGCGCCAGCAGCCAAGATCAGCGGGCAGACAATGAGCAGTTCTTC
CDR3aa: CASSQDQRADNEQFF

j_gene: TRBJ1-1
d_gene: NA
abundance: NA
len: 13
v_gene: TRBV5-1
CDR3nt: TGCGCCAGCAGCTCCCCACGGGGGACTGAAGCTTTCTTT
CDR3aa: CASSSPRGTEAFF

j_gene: TRBJ2-7
d_gene: TRBD2
abundance: NA
len: 16
v_gene: TRBV28
CDR3nt: TGTGCCAGCAGTTTCTCCGGGACTAGCGGGACCCACGAGCAGTACTTC
CDR3aa: CASSFSGTSGTHEQYF

j_gene: TRBJ2-3
d_gene: NA
abundance: NA
len: 14
v_gene: TRBV5-1
CDR3nt: TGCGCCAGCAGCCTAGCAGACAACACAGATACGCAGTATTTT
CDR3aa: CASSLADNTDTQYF

j_gene: TRBJ2-7
d_gene: TRBD2
abundance: few
len: 18
v_gene: TRBV4-2
CDR3nt: TGTGCCAGCAGCCCCACACCATTGGGGGCGGGAGGGCCTCTCGAGCAGTACTTC
CDR3aa: CASSPTPLGAGGPLEQYF

j_gene: TRBJ2-7
d_gene: NA
abundance: NA
len: 15
v_gene: TRBV7-9
CDR3nt: TGTGCCAGCAGCTTAGGCCTAGGTCGAACCTACGAGCAGTACTTC
CDR3aa: CASSLGLGRTYEQYF

j_gene: TRBJ2-1
d_gene: TRBD1
abundance: few
len: 14
v_gene: TRBV18
CDR3nt: TGTGCCAGCTCACCCTCACAGGGGAAGGGTGAGCAGTTCTTC
CDR3aa: CASSPSQGKGEQFF

j_gene: TRBJ2-7
d_gene: TRBD1
abundance: NA
len: 14
v_gene: TRBV18
CDR3nt: TGTGCCAGCTCCGGGACAGGCCACTCCTACGAGCAGTACTTC
CDR3aa: CASSGTGHSYEQYF

j_gene: TRBJ1-5
d_gene: NA
abundance: NA
len: 14
v_gene: TRBV12-5
CDR3nt: TGTGCTAGTGGTTTGGTCCAAGGCAATCAGCCCCAGCATTTT
CDR3aa: CASGLVQGNQPQHF

j_gene: TRBJ2-5
d_gene: NA
abundance: NA
len: 15
v_gene: TRBV12-3/TRBV12-4
CDR3nt: TGTGCCAGCAGTGTGAATTGGGGCCCAGAGGAAGAGCAGTACTTC
CDR3aa: CASSVNWGPEEEQYF

j_gene: TRBJ1-1
d_gene: TRBD1
abundance: NA
len: 19
v_gene: TRBV6-5
CDR3nt: TGTGCCAGCAGTTACTCCAGGACAGGGGCAAAAAGCATGAACACTGAAGCTTTCTTT
CDR3aa: CASSYSRTGAKSMNTEAFF

j_gene: TRBJ2-3
d_gene: TRBD1
abundance: NA
len: 14
v_gene: TRBV12-3/TRBV12-4
CDR3nt: TGTGCCAGCAGCGGGACAGGGAGCGCAGATACGCAGTATTTT
CDR3aa: CASSGTGSADTQYF

j_gene: TRBJ2-7
d_gene: TRBD1
abundance: few
len: 11
v_gene: TRBV20-1
CDR3nt: TGCAGTGCTTACAGGGGCTACGAGCAGTACTTC
CDR3aa: CSAYRGYEQYF

j_gene: TRBJ2-3
d_gene: TRBD1
abundance: NA
len: 14
v_gene: TRBV19
CDR3nt: TGTGCCAGTAGTGTGGGACAGAACACAGATACGCAGTATTTT
CDR3aa: CASSVGQNTDTQYF

j_gene: TRBJ1-4
d_gene: NA
abundance: NA
len: 14
v_gene: TRBV12-3/TRBV12-4
CDR3nt: TGTGCCAGCTGGCATTGGGGGTCCCGAGAAAAACTGTTTTTT
CDR3aa: CASWHWGSREKLFF

j_gene: TRBJ2-7
d_gene: NA
abundance: few
len: 16
v_gene: TRBV3-1
CDR3nt: TGTGCCAGCAGCCAAGACAGGGCCTTTTGGGCCTACGAGCAGTACTTC
CDR3aa: CASSQDRAFWAYEQYF

j_gene: TRBJ2-4
d_gene: NA
abundance: NA
len: 15
v_gene: TRBV5-1
CDR3nt: TGCGCCAGCAGGGAGGACGACTTAGCCAAAAACATTCAGTACTTC
CDR3aa: CASREDDLAKNIQYF

j_gene: TRBJ2-5
d_gene: NA
abundance: NA
len: 13
v_gene: TRBV29-1
CDR3nt: TGCAGCGTTAAACCGGGACCCGCTGGGACCCAGTACTTC
CDR3aa: CSVKPGPAGTQYF

j_gene: TRBJ1-2
d_gene: TRBD1
abundance: NA
len: 14
v_gene: TRBV25-1
CDR3nt: TGTGCCAGCAGCGGGACAGGCCCTAACTATGGCTACACCTTC
CDR3aa: CASSGTGPNYGYTF